This T cell receptor (beta chain) was sequenced during a study of PD-L1 blockade in urothelial cancer. This CDR3 has 12 amino acids. V shed 11 bases, J shed 8 bases, and the junction held 8 bases outside the gene matches. Per the germline V gene, CDR1 is SEHNR and CDR2 is FQNEAQ (reference sequence). The method was immunoSEQ multiplex PCR; TCRdb's version includes in-frame clones alone and lacks a portion of them. The top ten clones hold 2% to 2.5% of a sample with around 30,000 clones, roughly 80% of them seen once. The V and J genes are TRBV7-9 and TRBJ2-1, with 8 bases that match TRBD2. This clonotype was obtained from a man over 45 with urothelial cancer. This sample comprised PBMCs, obtained around atezolizumab (anti-PD-L1) treatment. DNA of the CDR3: TGTGCCGGAGCGGGAGAATGGTATGAGCAGTTCTTC. Translation: CAGAGEWYEQFF.